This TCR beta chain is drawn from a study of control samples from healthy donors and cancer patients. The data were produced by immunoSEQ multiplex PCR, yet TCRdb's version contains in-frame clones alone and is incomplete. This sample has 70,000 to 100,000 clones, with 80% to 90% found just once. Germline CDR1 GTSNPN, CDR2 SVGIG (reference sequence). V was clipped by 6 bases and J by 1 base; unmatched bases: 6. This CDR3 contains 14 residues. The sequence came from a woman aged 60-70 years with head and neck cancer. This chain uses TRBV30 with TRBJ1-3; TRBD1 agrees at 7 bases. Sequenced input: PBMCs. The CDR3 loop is CACPQGGSGNTIYF. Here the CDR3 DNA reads TGTGCCTGCCCTCAGGGGGGGTCTGGAAACACCATATATTTT.